Below, 23 T cell receptor beta chains from the same sample are listed, as sequenced in a study of patients and donors after allogeneic stem cell transplantation. TCRdb reanalysed the RT-PCR reads using MiXCR and keeps one entry per CDR3 protein. The sample yields 150,000 to 200,000 distinct CDR3 sequences, around 30% seen once. The specimen was blood, either unsorted or a sorted T cell fraction (not recorded which). These TCRs come from a human donor who was either an allogeneic HSCT recipient or a stem cell or donor lymphocyte infusion donor (not recorded which). It is not recorded whose cells these are; they may come from a transplant donor.

This clonotype was recorded a few times. The rearrangement joins TRBV4-3 to TRBJ1-4; D is unclear. The CDR3 totals 16 residues. Trimming pared 0 bases from V and 7 bases from J, leaving 15 bases between. The V gene's germline CDR1 is LGHNA and CDR2 YSLEER. The CDR3 spells CASSQDLSRWGEKLFF. The DNA of the CDR3 is TGCGCCAGCAGCCAAGATCTTTCCCGATGGGGTGAAAAACTGTTTTTT.

This chain uses TRBV7-9 with TRBJ2-5; no firm D call. Germline V gene lookup returns CDR1 SEHNR and CDR2 FQNEAQ (reference sequence). V was pared by 5 bases and J by 5 bases, with 6 bases between. The length of the CDR3 is 11 residues. CDR3 bases: TGTGCCAGCAGCGGCTGGGAGACCCAGTACTTC. It specifies CASSGWETQYF.

This clonotype was detected only a few times. The chain recombines TRBV7-3 with TRBJ2-1, with D possibly matching TRBD2 (5 bases). The CDR3 has 16 residues. V gave up 2 bases and J gave up 0 bases, with 11 bases separating them. Germline-derived CDR1 and CDR2 are SGHTA and FQGTGA. The CDR3 region has the DNA TGTGCCAGCAGCTTACATAGCGCCAGCTCCTACAATGAGCAGTTCTTC. It encodes CASSLHSASSYNEQFF.

This clonotype was seen more than once but under ten times. The chain links TRBV10-1 to TRBJ2-3, with D maybe TRBD1 (5 bases). CDR1 and CDR2 from the germline V gene are WNHNN and SYGVQD (reference sequence). The CDR3 runs to 17 residues. V lost 0 bases and J 2 bases, leaving 15 bases between the germline ends. The CDR3 DNA follows: TGCGCCAGCAGTGAGTCGAACCGGGCAGGGAACACAGATACGCAGTATTTT. Amino acids: CASSESNRAGNTDTQYF.

The CDR3 loop is CATSDLRRDLKETQYF. The DNA of the CDR3 is TGTGCCACCAGTGATTTGCGCCGGGACTTGAAAGAGACCCAGTACTTC. This chain joins TRBV24-1 and TRBJ2-5, with TRBD2 as a possible D gene (6 bases). Trimming removed 0 bases from V and 3 bases from J, with 13 bases in between. The germline CDR1 and CDR2 sequences are KGHDR and SFDVKD. CDR3 length equals 16 residues.

The chain is built from TRBV29-1 and TRBJ2-4; D is ambiguous. Germline lookup yields CDR1 SQVTM and CDR2 ANQGSEA. V dropped 6 bases and J dropped 3 bases, with 9 bases sitting between them. CDR3 length: 12 residues. In nucleotides, the CDR3 is TGCAGCGTAGGCTGGGGCAAAAACATTCAGTACTTC. This codes for CSVGWGKNIQYF. Drawing the rest from reference TRBV29-1 and TRBJ2-4, the complete variable domain is SAVISQKPSRDICQRGTSLTIQCQVDSQVTMMFWYRQQPGQSLTLIATANQGSEATYESGFVIDKFPISRPNLTFSTLTVSNMSPEDSSIYLCSVGWGKNIQYFGAGTRLSVL.

This clonotype was seen only a few times. The chain uses TRBV3-1 and TRBJ2-1, with 9 bases aligning to TRBD1. J was trimmed by 12 bases and V by 5 bases; bases with no gene match: 8. CDR1 and CDR2 from the germline V gene are LGHDT and YNNKEL (reference sequence). This CDR3 has 13 residues. This chain's CDR3 is CASSSRDRATQFF. The CDR3, as DNA: TGTGCCAGCAGCTCAAGGGACAGGGCAACGCAGTTCTTC.

The gene calls are TRBV7-2 and TRBJ2-1; D is unresolved. Trimming shortened V by 4 bases and J by 6 bases, and 10 bases separated the two germline ends. The CDR3 has 13 amino acids. Looked up from germline, CDR1 is SGHTA and CDR2 is FQGNSA. CDR3 residues: CASSSVPGNEQFF. The CDR3 DNA sequence: TGTGCCAGCAGCTCGGTCCCAGGCAATGAGCAGTTCTTC.

The chain recombines TRBV18 with TRBJ1-4; 7 bases are shared with TRBD1. The CDR3 is 16 residues long. V trimming: 5 bases; J trimming: 4 bases; junction bases outside the gene matches: 10. The germline CDR1 and CDR2 sequences are KGHSH and LQKENI. CDR3 residues: CASSEYRGTSNEKLFF. The CDR3 DNA reads as TGTGCCAGCTCAGAATACAGGGGAACAAGTAATGAAAAACTGTTTTTT. Based on the CDR3 plus reference TRBV18 and TRBJ1-4, the full variable domain is NAGVMQNPRHLVRRRGQEARLRCSPMKGHSHVYWYRQLPEEGLKFMVYLQKENIIDESGMPKERFSAEFPKEGPSILRIQQVVRGDSAAYFCASSEYRGTSNEKLFFGSGTQLSVL.

V and J are TRBV5-1 and TRBJ2-7; no clear D gene. V was pared by 0 bases and J by 2 bases, with 12 bases between. This CDR3 has 15 residues. CDR1 and CDR2 (germline): SGHRS, YFSETQ. CDR3 sequence reads: CASSLASPRTYEQYF. The CDR3 DNA follows: TGCGCCAGCAGCTTGGCGTCTCCGCGGACCTACGAGCAGTACTTC.

The V gene is TRBV4-3, the J gene TRBJ2-7; possible D gene TRBD1, 6 bases. The length of the CDR3 is 14 residues. Germline V gives CDR1 LGHNA, CDR2 YSLEER. V lost 6 bases and J 1 base, leaving 13 bases between the germline ends. The CDR3 nucleotides are TGCGCCAGCAGTCAGGGGTCCCGATCCTACGAGCAGTACTTC. It yields the protein CASSQGSRSYEQYF.

V is TRBV29-1 and J is TRBJ1-1; no clear D gene. Germline V gives CDR1 SQVTM, CDR2 ANQGSEA. The CDR3 has 13 amino acids. Trimming stripped 5 bases from V and 0 bases from J, with 10 bases between. CDR3 region: CSVLSKLNTEAFF. CDR3 sequence (DNA): TGCAGCGTTTTGAGCAAATTGAACACTGAAGCTTTCTTT. The full variable domain, its missing parts supplied by reference TRBV29-1 and TRBJ1-1, is SAVISQKPSRDICQRGTSLTIQCQVDSQVTMMFWYRQQPGQSLTLIATANQGSEATYESGFVIDKFPISRPNLTFSTLTVSNMSPEDSSIYLCSVLSKLNTEAFFGQGTRLTVV.

The chain couples TRBV7-6 to TRBJ2-6; D unclear. CDR1 is SGHVS and CDR2 is FNYEAQ in the germline V gene. The CDR3 has 16 residues. V shed 4 bases and J shed 0 bases, with 10 bases lying between them. CDR3 in amino acids: CASSSYGNSGANVLTF. The CDR3, as DNA: TGTGCCAGCAGCTCTTACGGAAACTCTGGGGCCAACGTCCTGACTTTC.

The chain joins TRBV6-5 to TRBJ2-7, with D tentatively TRBD2 (6 bases). CDR1 and CDR2 from the germline V gene are MNHEY and SVGAGI. This CDR3 is 12 amino acids long. V lost 4 bases to trimming and J lost 4 bases, with 8 bases between them. The CDR3 loop is CASSSGGYEQYF. CDR3 DNA: TGTGCCAGCAGTTCTGGGGGGTACGAGCAGTACTTC.

Only one count was recorded for this clonotype. This rearrangement joins TRBV10-3 to TRBJ2-7; 10 bases align to TRBD2. The germline gives CDR1 ENHRY, CDR2 SYGVKD. J lost 4 bases, V lost 4 bases, and 13 bases had no gene match. The CDR3 runs 17 residues. This chain's CDR3 is CAISGSGVAGGGYEQYF. The CDR3 bases are TGTGCCATCAGTGGGTCAGGGGTAGCGGGAGGAGGTTACGAGCAGTACTTC.

Only a few counts were recorded for this clonotype. This rearrangement joins TRBV5-6 to TRBJ1-3; D unclear. There are 18 residues in the CDR3. V dropped 0 bases and J dropped 0 bases, with 16 bases sitting between them. The germline V gene encodes CDR1 SGHDT and CDR2 YYEEEE. The CDR3 region is CASSLGLLAGRSGNTIYF. Here the CDR3 DNA reads TGTGCCAGCAGCTTGGGACTTCTAGCAGGCCGCTCTGGAAACACCATATATTTT.

V usage is TRBV5-1 and J usage is TRBJ2-7; the D gene is possibly TRBD1 (5 bases). V shed 2 bases and J shed 0 bases, with 12 bases lying between them. Germline loops: CDR1 SGHRS, CDR2 YFSETQ. CDR3 size: 15 residues. The CDR3 DNA is TGCGCCAGCAGCTTAAGGGGTCGGAGCTCCTACGAGCAGTACTTC. Its protein product is CASSLRGRSSYEQYF.

The V call is TRBV20-1, the J call TRBJ1-5; the match to TRBD1 covers 10 bases. The J segment lost 4 bases and the V segment lost 5 bases, leaving 8 bases of the junction unmatched. The germline gives CDR1 DFQATT, CDR2 SNEGSKA (reference sequence). This CDR3 comprises 15 residues. The CDR3 nucleotides are TGCAGTGCTTCCTCCTCGGACAGGGGGAATCAGCCCCAGCATTTT. The encoded protein is CSASSSDRGNQPQHF.

J is TRBJ1-1 and V is TRBV29-1, with TRBD1 identical over 7 bases. Germline V lookup: CDR1 SQVTM, CDR2 ANQGSEA. V was clipped by 8 bases and J by 7 bases; unmatched bases: 10. The CDR3 loop spans 12 amino acids. CDR3 region: CSTSGTVNEAFF. The DNA of the CDR3 is TGCAGCACCTCCGGGACAGTAAATGAAGCTTTCTTT.

The CDR3 sequence is CSVRWDNYGYTF. CDR3 nucleotides: TGCAGTGTCAGATGGGACAACTATGGCTACACCTTC. The V call is TRBV20-1, the J call TRBJ1-2; a weak D match, TRBD1 (5 bases). Germline V gives CDR1 DFQATT, CDR2 SNEGSKA (reference sequence). The V and J ends lost 7 bases and 2 bases respectively, with 11 bases between them. The CDR3 has 12 residues.

This sequence joins TRBV27 and TRBJ2-1; no clear D. Germline V gives CDR1 MNHEY, CDR2 SMNVEV (reference sequence). V shed 0 bases and J shed 5 bases, with 5 bases lying between them. The CDR3 consists of 13 residues. CDR3 sequence reads: CASSLSMDNEQFF. CDR3 nucleotide sequence: TGTGCCAGCAGTTTATCGATGGACAATGAGCAGTTCTTC.

V usage is TRBV14 and J usage is TRBJ2-6, with D unresolved. The V end lost 1 base, the J end lost 3 bases, and 1 base lay between the germline ends. Germline values: CDR1 SGHDN, CDR2 FVKESK. The CDR3 sequence is 13 residues long. The CDR3 sequence: CASSQVGANVLTF. The CDR3 coding sequence is TGTGCCAGCAGCCAAGTTGGGGCCAACGTCCTGACTTTC.

This clonotype showed up just once. The chain carries TRBV5-1 and TRBJ2-7; 9 bases agree with TRBD2. V was pared by 0 bases and J by 4 bases, with 5 bases of the junction left unmatched. The CDR3 runs to 15 residues. Per germline, CDR1 SGHRS and CDR2 YFSETQ. The DNA for the CDR3 is TGCGCCAGCAGCTTGGTTAGCGGGAGTTTTTACGAGCAGTACTTC. Residues: CASSLVSGSFYEQYF.